Shown below are 29 T cell receptor beta chains from a single sample sequenced in a study of response to subunit inactivated influenza vaccine. Using its own MiXCR run on the RT-PCR reads, TCRdb lists one record per CDR3 protein. Of around 480,000 distinct CDR3 sequences listed, approximately 9.9% were seen once; the top ten hold about an eighth. Sequenced here: PBMCs from blood, sampled roughly 48 days after vaccination. These receptors all stem from a man aged 50 to 60 who received an inactivated influenza vaccine.

This clonotype was seen more than once but under ten times. The V and J genes are TRBV10-3 and TRBJ2-1; D possibly matches TRBD1 or TRBD2 (5 bases each). The germline V and J ends were trimmed by 3 bases and 6 bases, with 15 bases remaining between them. The CDR3 has 15 amino acids. Germline V gene data show CDR1 as ENHRY and CDR2 as SYGVKD. CDR3 coding DNA: TGTGCCATCAGTGACCCCGGGACCGTAGTCAATGAGCAGTTCTTC. As protein: CAISDPGTVVNEQFF.

The V call is TRBV4-1, the J call TRBJ1-1, with D uncertain. This CDR3 is 14 amino acids long. Germline V gene lookup returns CDR1 MGHRA and CDR2 YSYEKL. Trimming took 4 bases from V and 6 from J, leaving 15 bases between them. The CDR3 sequence: CASSRGTPGSEAFF. CDR3 in DNA: TGCGCCAGCAGCCGCGGTACCCCCGGGTCTGAAGCTTTCTTT.

This clonotype has a handful of counts. The chain couples TRBV6-5 to TRBJ2-7; D is possibly TRBD2 (5 bases). The ends were cut back, 2 bases at V and 9 bases at J, with 14 bases in the middle. Germline CDR1 and CDR2: MNHEY and SVGAGI. The CDR3 is 13 residues long. CDR3 sequence: CASSYLGVDAQYF. In DNA form, the CDR3 reads TGTGCCAGCAGTTACCTCGGGGTGGACGCGCAGTACTTC.

Note on this clonotype: The junction does not match germline at one end; this may be a read error. V is TRBV6-2 or TRBV6-3 and J is TRBJ1-1; D call uncertain. The CDR3 is made up of 15 amino acids. Per germline, CDR1 MNHEY and CDR2 SVGEGT. The CDR3 sequence is CASNARAFGDTEAIF. The DNA of the CDR3 is TGTGCCAGCAATGCGAGGGCTTTCGGAGACACTGAAGCTATCTTT.

The V call is TRBV7-2, the J call TRBJ2-7, with 8 bases that match TRBD1. The CDR3 spans 15 residues. Germline CDR1 and CDR2: SGHTA and FQGNSA. Losses at the gene ends were 1 base for V and 6 bases for J; bases not matched to a gene: 8. Written as DNA, the CDR3 is TGTGCCAGCAGCTTAGTGTCGGACAGGGTGCTCGAGCAGTACTTC. It encodes CASSLVSDRVLEQYF. The whole variable domain, remainder taken from reference TRBV7-2 and TRBJ2-7, is GAGVSQSPSNKVTEKGKDVELRCDPISGHTALYWYRQSLGQGLEFLIYFQGNSAPDKSGLPSDRFSAERTGGSVSTLTIQRTQQEDSAVYLCASSLVSDRVLEQYFGPGTRLTVT.

The chain links TRBV12-3 or TRBV12-4 to TRBJ1-5; D unresolved. There are 14 residues in the CDR3. The V gene lost 7 bases and the J gene lost 1 base, with 11 bases spanning the gap. The CDR3: CASNSGGSNQPQHF. DNA for the CDR3: TGTGCCAGCAATTCGGGCGGCAGCAATCAGCCCCAGCATTTT.

The rearrangement joins TRBV19 to TRBJ1-5; D might be TRBD1 (5 bases). Trimming stripped 3 bases from V and 0 bases from J, with 9 bases between. Germline V gene lookup returns CDR1 LNHDA and CDR2 SQIVND (reference sequence). This CDR3 comprises 15 residues. CDR3 sequence: CASSIPGDSNQPQHF. Here the CDR3 DNA reads TGTGCCAGTAGTATCCCGGGGGATAGCAATCAGCCCCAGCATTTT.

This sequence joins TRBV20-1 and TRBJ2-7; D gene uncertain. V was cut by 0 bases and J by 3 bases, with 9 bases left in between. The CDR3 length is 13 residues. Germline V gives CDR1 DFQATT, CDR2 SNEGSKA (reference sequence). The CDR3 spells CSARESVYYEQYF. CDR3 bases: TGCAGTGCTAGAGAATCCGTATACTACGAGCAGTACTTC.

In this sample, this clonotype turned up many times. In nucleotides, the CDR3 is TGTGCCACCAGTGATTCGTTCCGGGACCCCGGGAATGAGCAGTTCTTC. Encoded protein: CATSDSFRDPGNEQFF. This sequence joins TRBV24-1 and TRBJ2-1; D may match TRBD1 or TRBD2 (5 bases each). The CDR3 has 16 amino acids. The V gene's germline CDR1 is KGHDR and CDR2 SFDVKD. V was clipped by 2 bases and J by 7 bases, with 17 bases between them.

The V and J genes are TRBV6-5 and TRBJ2-7; either TRBD1 or TRBD2 may fit D (5 bases each). V was pared by 2 bases and J by 6 bases, with 17 bases between. Per the germline V gene, CDR1 is MNHEY and CDR2 is SVGAGI. This CDR3 comprises 15 residues. As DNA, the CDR3 is TGTGCCAGCAGTTACGCCGGGACGTCCGAAGGCGAGCAGTACTTC. Its protein is CASSYAGTSEGEQYF.

The V gene is TRBV7-9, the J gene TRBJ2-7; D gene unclear. V gave up 6 bases and J gave up 12 bases, with 15 bases separating them. Germline V CDR1 and CDR2: SEHNR, FQNEAQ (reference sequence). This CDR3 is 11 amino acids long. For the CDR3, the DNA is TGTGCCAGCAGTTCACTCGGAAGTCTGTACTTC. Its translation: CASSSLGSLYF.

The sample holds a few counts of this clonotype. The rearrangement links TRBV20-1 to TRBJ2-5; D is perhaps TRBD2 (6 bases). Germline CDR1 is DFQATT and CDR2 is SNEGSKA (reference sequence). Trimming removed 1 base from V and 2 bases from J, with 11 bases in between. The CDR3 extends over 14 amino acids. The CDR3 DNA follows: TGCAGTGCTAGAGTGCGGGGTCAACAAGAGACCCAGTACTTC. Translated, it gives CSARVRGQQETQYF.

This clonotype was seen a few times. The chain couples TRBV2 to TRBJ1-1; D possibly corresponds to TRBD1 (5 bases). The CDR3 is 15 amino acids. CDR1 is SNHLY and CDR2 is FYNNEI in the germline V gene. The germline V and J ends were trimmed by 4 bases and 1 base, with 13 bases remaining between them. The CDR3 is CASSAGASPNTEAFF. The DNA of the CDR3 is TGTGCCAGCAGTGCCGGGGCCAGCCCGAACACTGAAGCTTTCTTT. Filled out from reference TRBV2 and TRBJ1-1, the complete variable domain reads EPEVTQTPSHQVTQMGQEVILRCVPISNHLYFYWYRQILGQKVEFLVSFYNNEISEKSEIFDDQFSVERPDGSNFTLKIRSTKLEDSAMYFCASSAGASPNTEAFFGQGTRLTVV.

This clonotype showed up just a few times. The J gene is TRBJ2-3, the V gene TRBV7-6, with TRBD2 matching 10 bases. The germline V gene has CDR1 SGHVS and CDR2 FNYEAQ. Germline trimming cut 4 bases from V and 0 bases from J; bases unmatched to any gene: 4. CDR3 length: 16 residues. CDR3 amino acids: CASSSAGGPSTDTQYF. CDR3 coding DNA: TGTGCCAGCAGCTCAGCGGGGGGGCCTAGCACAGATACGCAGTATTTT.

The V gene is TRBV6-1, the J gene TRBJ2-5; D assignment may be TRBD1 or TRBD2 (5 bases each). Trimming removed 4 bases from V and 2 bases from J, with 14 bases in between. The CDR3 is 15 residues long. Germline-derived CDR1 and CDR2 are MNHNS and SASEGT. CDR3 coding DNA: TGTGCCAGCAGTGGACCTAGGGGCGGGCAAGAGACCCAGTACTTC. Its protein product is CASSGPRGGQETQYF.

The chain couples TRBV5-1 to TRBJ2-3, with D possibly TRBD2 on 5 matching bases. Per the germline V gene, CDR1 is SGHRS and CDR2 is YFSETQ. V was trimmed by 4 bases and J by 1 base, leaving 16 bases between them. The length of the CDR3 is 16 residues. The CDR3 sequence is CASSTNPGVGTDTQYF. The CDR3 nucleotides are TGCGCCAGCAGCACCAACCCCGGGGTTGGCACAGATACGCAGTATTTT.

Details on this clonotype: This may be a read error, as it is one base from a much larger clone. This chain connects TRBV12-3 or TRBV12-4 to TRBJ2-3; weak D call: TRBD2 (5 bases). CDR3 size: 18 residues. CDR3 DNA: TGTGACAGCAGTTTTTTGGGCCCGAGGGCTGACGGCACAGATACGCAGTATTTT. As protein: CDSSFLGPRADGTDTQYF.

This clonotype was seen repeatedly, ten times or more. The chain carries TRBV7-2 and TRBJ1-2; no definite D call. Trimming cost V 0 bases and J 0 bases, with 8 bases left between them. CDR3 size: 15 residues. Germline V lookup: CDR1 SGHTA, CDR2 FQGNSA. The CDR3 bases are TGTGCCAGCAGCTTAGCCTCAGAAGCTAACTATGGCTACACCTTC. As protein: CASSLASEANYGYTF. The entire variable domain, with the rest obtained from reference TRBV7-2 and TRBJ1-2, is as follows: GAGVSQSPSNKVTEKGKDVELRCDPISGHTALYWYRQSLGQGLEFLIYFQGNSAPDKSGLPSDRFSAERTGGSVSTLTIQRTQQEDSAVYLCASSLASEANYGYTFGSGTRLTVV.

In the case of this clonotype: Relative to the germline gene, one junction end is altered; a read error may explain this. The chain employs TRBV5-6 and TRBJ2-1, with 8 bases aligning to TRBD2. This CDR3 comprises 18 residues. Germline assignment: CDR1 SGHDT and CDR2 YYEEEE. The CDR3 sequence: CTSSFAGRAESSYNEQFF. CDR3 bases: TGTACCAGCAGCTTTGCCGGGAGGGCTGAGAGCTCCTACAATGAGCAGTTCTTC.

This clonotype was counted many times. V usage is TRBV28 and J usage is TRBJ2-7; D remains ambiguous. The CDR3 has 15 amino acids. Germline V CDR1 and CDR2: MDHEN, SYDVKM. V was shortened by 7 bases and J by 2 bases, with 18 bases between the two germline ends. The CDR3 is CASTPYVKSTYEQYF. Here the CDR3 DNA reads TGTGCCAGCACCCCGTACGTGAAAAGTACCTACGAGCAGTACTTC.

The rearrangement links TRBV7-2 to TRBJ2-6; tentatively, D is TRBD2 (5 bases). Trimming cost V 1 base and J 2 bases, with 6 bases left between them. CDR1 is SGHTA and CDR2 is FQGNSA in the germline V gene. CDR3 length: 15 residues. The CDR3 DNA is TGTGCCAGCAGCTTAGAGAGGGCTGGGGCCAACGTCCTGACTTTC. This codes for CASSLERAGANVLTF.

This clonotype was seen more than once but under ten times. The CDR3 DNA reads as TGCAGTGCTAGATCGGCAGACAAATACGAGCAGTACTTC. Protein: CSARSADKYEQYF. The chain is built from TRBV20-1 and TRBJ2-7, with unresolved D. This CDR3 region has 13 residues. CDR1 and CDR2 (germline): DFQATT, SNEGSKA (reference sequence). The V and J ends lost 2 bases and 4 bases respectively, with 12 bases between them.

The rearrangement uses TRBV20-1 and TRBJ2-3; D is possibly TRBD1 or TRBD2 (5 bases each). Trimming shortened V by 5 bases and J by 3 bases, and 18 bases separated the two germline ends. The CDR3 contains 15 residues. CDR1 and CDR2 from the germline V gene are DFQATT and SNEGSKA (reference sequence). The chain's CDR3 is CSAGPGTASTDTQYF. The CDR3, as DNA: TGCAGTGCTGGACCCGGGACCGCAAGTACAGATACGCAGTATTTT.

Many counts were recorded for this clonotype. The chain carries TRBV6-1 and TRBJ2-1; TRBD2 agrees at 11 bases. Trimming cost V 4 bases and J 10 bases; bases outside gene matches: 9. Germline assignment: CDR1 MNHNS and CDR2 SASEGT. The CDR3 is 15 amino acids. The CDR3 spells CASSVDLAGGWEQFF. DNA for the CDR3: TGTGCCAGCAGTGTCGATCTAGCGGGAGGATGGGAGCAGTTCTTC.

The chain uses TRBV12-3 or TRBV12-4 and TRBJ2-1; 9 nucleotides match TRBD1. This CDR3 has 15 amino acids. Unmatched junction bases numbered 10, after V lost 3 bases and J lost 10 bases. Here the CDR3 DNA reads TGTGCCAGCAGTTTGCGGGACAGGGTCCCCAGCGAGCAGTTCTTC. Translation gives CASSLRDRVPSEQFF.

This rearrangement joins TRBV11-2 to TRBJ2-5; the D gene is possibly TRBD1 (6 bases). The CDR3 extends over 16 amino acids. Trimming cost V 5 bases and J 2 bases, with 18 bases left between them. CDR1 and CDR2 from the germline V gene are SGHAT and FQNNGV. CDR3 sequence (DNA): TGTGCCAGCAGCAATTACAGGGTACTTCGTCAAGAGACCCAGTACTTC. Protein sequence: CASSNYRVLRQETQYF.

This clonotype was found many times. The V gene is TRBV7-9, the J gene TRBJ1-5; TRBD1 is a possible D gene (5 bases). The CDR3 consists of 14 residues. The V end lost 1 base, the J end lost 3 bases, and 7 bases lay between the germline ends. Germline CDR1 is SEHNR and CDR2 is FQNEAQ (reference sequence). The CDR3 loop is CASSLGQYNQPQHF. CDR3 DNA sequence: TGTGCCAGCAGCTTAGGACAGTACAATCAGCCCCAGCATTTT.

At least ten counts were recorded for this clonotype. The chain links TRBV20-1 to TRBJ2-3; D call uncertain. The ends were cut back, 6 bases at V and 4 bases at J, with 14 bases in the middle. Germline CDR1 is DFQATT and CDR2 is SNEGSKA (reference sequence). The CDR3 length is 13 residues. For the CDR3, the DNA is TGCAGTGCCAGGCAGTATATCCCAGATACGCAGTATTTT. Protein sequence: CSARQYIPDTQYF.

In nucleotides, the CDR3 is TGTGCCAGCAGCTTATTAGGTCGCAGCGGGAGGCCAAGCACAGATACGCAGTATTTT. It codes for CASSLLGRSGRPSTDTQYF. V is TRBV7-6 and J is TRBJ2-3, with 9 bases identical to TRBD2. Germline V gives CDR1 SGHVS, CDR2 FNYEAQ. After removal of 2 bases from V and 0 bases from J, the junction contained 12 bases not matched to a gene. The CDR3 has 19 amino acids.